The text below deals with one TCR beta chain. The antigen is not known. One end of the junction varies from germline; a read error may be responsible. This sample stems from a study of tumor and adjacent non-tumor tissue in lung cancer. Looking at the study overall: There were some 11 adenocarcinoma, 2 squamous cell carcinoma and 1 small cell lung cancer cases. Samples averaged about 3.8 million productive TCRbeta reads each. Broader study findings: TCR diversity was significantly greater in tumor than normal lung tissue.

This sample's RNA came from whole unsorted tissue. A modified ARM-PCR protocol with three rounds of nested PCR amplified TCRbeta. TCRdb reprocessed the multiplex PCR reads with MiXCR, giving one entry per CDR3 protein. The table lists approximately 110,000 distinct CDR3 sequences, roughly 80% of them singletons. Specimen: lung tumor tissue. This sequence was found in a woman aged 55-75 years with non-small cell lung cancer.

The CDR3 is CVSSSGGGVAGHKSNEQFF. CDR3 nucleotide sequence: TGTGTCAGCAGCTCAGGGGGTGGGGTAGCGGGGCACAAGTCCAATGAGCAGTTCTTC. The chain uses TRBV11-2 and TRBJ2-1; D is possibly TRBD2 (8 bases). In germline, CDR1 is SGHAT, CDR2 FQNNGV. This CDR3 spans 19 amino acids.